This TCR beta chain was recovered during a study of blood T cell repertoires in COVID-19. Across the study: T cells, B-cell-depleted T cells, or PBMCs provided the cDNA or gDNA that served as material.

V lost 2 bases and J lost 4, with 9 bases in between. There are 14 residues in the CDR3. Germline V gene sequence: CDR1 SGHTA, CDR2 FQGTGA. Clones were read by immunoSEQ multiplex PCR, and TCRdb kept only the in-frame ones, dropping some. This sample has 35,000 to 40,000 clones, with 90% found just once. V gene TRBV7-3 combines with J gene TRBJ2-1; a weak D match, TRBD2 (6 bases). The source is a man in his 70s with acute or convalescent COVID-19. Sequenced input: peripheral blood. CDR3 DNA sequence: TGTGCCAGCAGCTTACTGGCGGGGTACAATGAGCAGTTCTTC. It specifies CASSLLAGYNEQFF.